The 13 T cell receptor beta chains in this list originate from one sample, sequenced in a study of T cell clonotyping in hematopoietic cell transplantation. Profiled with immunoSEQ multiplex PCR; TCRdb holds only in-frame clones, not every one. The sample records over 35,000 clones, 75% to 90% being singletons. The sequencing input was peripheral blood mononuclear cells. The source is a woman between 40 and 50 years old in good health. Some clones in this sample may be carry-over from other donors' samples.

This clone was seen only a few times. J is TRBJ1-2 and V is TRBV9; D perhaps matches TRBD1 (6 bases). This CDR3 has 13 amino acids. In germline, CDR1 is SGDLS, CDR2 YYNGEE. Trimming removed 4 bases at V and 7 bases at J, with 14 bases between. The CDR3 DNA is TGTGCCAGCAGCTCATCGGGGGGCGGTGGCTACACCTTC. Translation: CASSSSGGGGYTF.

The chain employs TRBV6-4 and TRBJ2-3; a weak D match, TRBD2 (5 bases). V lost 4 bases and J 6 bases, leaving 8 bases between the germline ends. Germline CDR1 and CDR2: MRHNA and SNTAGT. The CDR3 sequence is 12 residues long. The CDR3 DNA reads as TGTGCCAGCAGTGCAGAGGGCGATACGCAGTATTTT. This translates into CASSAEGDTQYF.

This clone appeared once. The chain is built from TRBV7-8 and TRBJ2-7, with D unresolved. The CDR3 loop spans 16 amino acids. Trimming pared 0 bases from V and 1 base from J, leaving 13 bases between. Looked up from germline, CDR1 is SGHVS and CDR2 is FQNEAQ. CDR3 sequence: CASSLARSAGSYEQYF. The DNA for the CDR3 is TGTGCCAGCAGCTTAGCGCGTTCAGCAGGTTCCTACGAGCAGTACTTC. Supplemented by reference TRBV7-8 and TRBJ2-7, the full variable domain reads GAGVSQSPRYKVAKRGQDVALRCDPISGHVSLFWYQQALGQGPEFLTYFQNEAQLDKSGLPSDRFFAERPEGSVSTLKIQRTQQEDSAVYLCASSLARSAGSYEQYFGPGTRLTVT.

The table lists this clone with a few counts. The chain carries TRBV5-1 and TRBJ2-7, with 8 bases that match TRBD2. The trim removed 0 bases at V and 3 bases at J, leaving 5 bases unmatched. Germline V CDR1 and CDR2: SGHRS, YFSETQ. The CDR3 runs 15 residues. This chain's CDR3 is CASSLVVSGVYEQYF. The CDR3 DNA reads TGCGCCAGCAGCTTGGTAGTTAGCGGGGTCTACGAGCAGTACTTC.

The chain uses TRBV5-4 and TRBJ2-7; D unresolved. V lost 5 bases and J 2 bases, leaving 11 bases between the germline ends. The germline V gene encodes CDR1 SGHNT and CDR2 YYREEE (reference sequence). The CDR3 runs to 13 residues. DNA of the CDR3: TGTGCCAGCAGTCCTAGTCCGACCTACGAGCAGTACTTC. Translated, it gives CASSPSPTYEQYF.

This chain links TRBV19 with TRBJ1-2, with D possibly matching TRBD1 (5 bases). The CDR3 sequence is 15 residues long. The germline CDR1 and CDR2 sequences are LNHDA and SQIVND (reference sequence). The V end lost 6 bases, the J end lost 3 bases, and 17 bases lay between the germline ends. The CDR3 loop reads CASRRPGGADYGYTF. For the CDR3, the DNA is TGTGCCAGTAGACGGCCGGGGGGAGCGGACTATGGCTACACCTTC. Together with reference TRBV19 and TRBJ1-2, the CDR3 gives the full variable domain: DGGITQSPKYLFRKEGQNVTLSCEQNLNHDAMYWYRQDPGQGLRLIYYSQIVNDFQKGDIAEGYSVSREKKESFPLTVTSAQKNPTAFYLCASRRPGGADYGYTFGSGTRLTVV.

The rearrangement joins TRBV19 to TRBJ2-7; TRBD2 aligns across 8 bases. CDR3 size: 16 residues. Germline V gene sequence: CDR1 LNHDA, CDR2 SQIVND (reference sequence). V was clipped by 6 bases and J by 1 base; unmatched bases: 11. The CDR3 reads CASRLNSGGLSYEQYF. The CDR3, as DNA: TGTGCCAGTAGACTCAACTCGGGAGGGTTATCCTACGAGCAGTACTTC.

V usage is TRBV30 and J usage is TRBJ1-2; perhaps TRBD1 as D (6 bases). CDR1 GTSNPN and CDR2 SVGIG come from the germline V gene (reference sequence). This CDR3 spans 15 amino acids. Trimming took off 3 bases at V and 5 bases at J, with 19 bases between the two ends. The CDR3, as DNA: TGTGCCTGGAGAGACGACAGGAGCCCCCTTTATGGCTACACCTTC. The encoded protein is CAWRDDRSPLYGYTF.

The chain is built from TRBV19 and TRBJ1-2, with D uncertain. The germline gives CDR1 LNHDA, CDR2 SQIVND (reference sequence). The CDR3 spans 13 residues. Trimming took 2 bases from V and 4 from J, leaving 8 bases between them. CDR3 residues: CASSIPGIYGYTF. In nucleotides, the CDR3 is TGTGCCAGTAGTATACCAGGCATCTATGGCTACACCTTC.

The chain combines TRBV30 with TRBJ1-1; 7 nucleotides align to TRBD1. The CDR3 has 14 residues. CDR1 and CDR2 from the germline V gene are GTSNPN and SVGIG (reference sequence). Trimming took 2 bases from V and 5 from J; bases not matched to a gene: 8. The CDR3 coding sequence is TGTGCCTGGAGTTTCCCACAGGGGAAGACTGAAGCTTTCTTT. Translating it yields CAWSFPQGKTEAFF.

The CDR3 DNA follows: TGTGCCAGCAGCCCCCCCAGGGAGGCAGACGAGCAGTACTTC. Translating it yields CASSPPREADEQYF. The rearrangement uses TRBV5-4 and TRBJ2-7, with TRBD2 as a possible D gene (6 bases). The CDR3 sequence is 14 residues long. CDR1 and CDR2 (germline): SGHNT, YYREEE (reference sequence). Trimming cost V 4 bases and J 5 bases, with 16 bases left between them.

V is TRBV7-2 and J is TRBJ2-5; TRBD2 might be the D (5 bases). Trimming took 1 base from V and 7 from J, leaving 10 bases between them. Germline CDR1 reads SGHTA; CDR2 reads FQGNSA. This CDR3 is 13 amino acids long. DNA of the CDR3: TGTGCCAGCAGCTTAGGCGGGCTTGGGACCCAGTACTTC. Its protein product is CASSLGGLGTQYF.

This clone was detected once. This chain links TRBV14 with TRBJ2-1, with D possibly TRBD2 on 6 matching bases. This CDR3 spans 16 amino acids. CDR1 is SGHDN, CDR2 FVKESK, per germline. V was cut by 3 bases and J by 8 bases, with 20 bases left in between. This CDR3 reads CASSQRGSTSQYEQFF. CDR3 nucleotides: TGTGCCAGCAGCCAGAGGGGTTCGACTAGTCAGTATGAGCAGTTCTTC.